The sequence of this T cell receptor (beta chain) was determined in a study of blood T cell repertoires in COVID-19. Study background: Specimens from acute and convalescent COVID-19 originated in the United States, Italy and Spain.

Per the study methods: Estimated nucleated cell counts came from reference gene primer amplification. Data came from immunoSEQ multiplex PCR; TCRdb stores just in-frame clones and leaves some out. V and J calls and clone size are copied from that table; D and trimming were computed from the DNA. There are hundreds of thousands of clones in the sample; 82% occur only once, and approximately 4.5% lies in the top ten. The TCR originated in a woman aged 70 to 79 with acute or convalescent COVID-19. The sample consisted of peripheral blood.

The chain's CDR3 is CASSPRESTDTQYF. DNA for the CDR3: TGCGCCAGCAGCCCGAGGGAAAGCACAGATACGCAGTATTTT. The J gene is TRBJ2-3, the V gene TRBV4-1; TRBD2 is a possible D gene (5 bases). V lost 4 bases and J 0 bases, leaving 8 bases between the germline ends. CDR1 and CDR2 (germline): MGHRA, YSYEKL. The CDR3 has 14 residues.